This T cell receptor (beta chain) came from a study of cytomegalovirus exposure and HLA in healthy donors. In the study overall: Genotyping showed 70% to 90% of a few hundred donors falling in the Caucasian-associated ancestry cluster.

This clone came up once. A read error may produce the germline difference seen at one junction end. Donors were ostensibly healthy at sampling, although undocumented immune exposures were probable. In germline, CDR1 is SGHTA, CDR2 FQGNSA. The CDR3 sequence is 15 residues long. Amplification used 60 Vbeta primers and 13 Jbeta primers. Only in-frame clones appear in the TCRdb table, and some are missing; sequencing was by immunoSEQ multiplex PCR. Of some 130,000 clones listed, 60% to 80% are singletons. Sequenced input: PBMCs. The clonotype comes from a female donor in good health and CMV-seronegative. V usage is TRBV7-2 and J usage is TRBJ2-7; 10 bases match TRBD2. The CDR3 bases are TGTGCCTGCAGCTCGTCTAGCGGGGGCTCCTACGAGCAGTACTTC. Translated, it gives CACSSSSGGSYEQYF.